What follows are 5 T cell receptor beta chains derived from one specimen sequenced in a study of shared clonotypes between healthy human individuals. Produced via immunoSEQ multiplex PCR; TCRdb's table is partial and in-frame only. The table shows 2 million to 2.5 million clones, with 90% to 95% occurring only once. The sequenced sample was naive CD4+ T cells from PBMCs. The subset: CD45RA+ positively selected. The receptors were gathered from a man between 18 and 35 years old in good health. Some clones in this sample may be carry-over from other donors' samples.

The chain employs TRBV28 and TRBJ1-2; D is perhaps TRBD1 (5 bases). The CDR3 length is 16 residues. V was pared by 10 bases and J by 4 bases, with 25 bases between. Per germline, CDR1 MDHEN and CDR2 SYDVKM. The CDR3 here is CATREHTQTPGYGYTF. In nucleotides, the CDR3 is TGTGCCACCAGGGAACACACACAAACACCGGGCTATGGCTACACCTTC.

This chain joins TRBV27 and TRBJ2-7, with 13 bases lining up with TRBD2. The CDR3 is made up of 15 amino acids. In germline, CDR1 is MNHEY, CDR2 SMNVEV (reference sequence). V shed 6 bases and J 2 bases; nucleotides not matched to a gene: 4. CDR3 DNA: TGTGCCAGCAGACCGACTAGCGGGAGGACCTACGAGCAGTACTTC. This sequence encodes CASRPTSGRTYEQYF.

The chain combines TRBV29-1 with TRBJ2-7; possible D gene TRBD1, 6 bases. The CDR3 loop spans 12 amino acids. Germline values: CDR1 SQVTM, CDR2 ANQGSEA. V dropped 2 bases and J dropped 4 bases, with 9 bases sitting between them. CDR3 amino acids: CSVEQQGYEQYF. The CDR3 bases are TGCAGCGTTGAACAACAGGGATACGAGCAGTACTTC.

This chain connects TRBV6-6 to TRBJ2-7; no definite D call. Germline loops: CDR1 MNHNY, CDR2 SVGAGI (reference sequence). The CDR3 is made up of 15 amino acids. Trimming left V 6 bases short and J 6 bases short, with 21 bases between. CDR3: CASSPPEIRLCEQYF. The CDR3 DNA reads as TGTGCCAGCAGCCCACCTGAAATACGCCTCTGCGAGCAGTACTTC.

The V and J genes are TRBV6-1 and TRBJ2-5; D not certain. V shed 6 bases and J shed 5 bases, with 19 bases lying between them. Germline CDR1 MNHNS, CDR2 SASEGT. The CDR3 is 15 residues long. CDR3 protein: CASSKIRAPEETQYF. The CDR3 DNA reads as TGTGCCAGCAGCAAAATAAGGGCACCCGAGGAGACCCAGTACTTC.